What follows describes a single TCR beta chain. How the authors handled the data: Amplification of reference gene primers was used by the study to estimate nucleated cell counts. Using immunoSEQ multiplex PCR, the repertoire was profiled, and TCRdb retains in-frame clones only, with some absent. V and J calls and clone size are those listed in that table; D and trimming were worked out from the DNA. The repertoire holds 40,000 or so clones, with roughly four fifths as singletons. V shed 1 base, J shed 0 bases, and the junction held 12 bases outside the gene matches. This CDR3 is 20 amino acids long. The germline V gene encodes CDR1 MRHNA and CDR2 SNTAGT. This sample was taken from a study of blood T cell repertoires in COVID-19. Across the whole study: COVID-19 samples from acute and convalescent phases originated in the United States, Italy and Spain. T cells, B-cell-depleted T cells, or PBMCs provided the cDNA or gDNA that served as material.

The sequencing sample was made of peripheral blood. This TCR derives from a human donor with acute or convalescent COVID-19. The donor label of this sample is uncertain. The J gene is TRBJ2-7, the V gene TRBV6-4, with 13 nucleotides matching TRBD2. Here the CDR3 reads CASSDLTPGTSGESSYEQYF. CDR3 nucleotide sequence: TGTGCCAGCAGTGACTTGACCCCCGGGACTAGCGGGGAGAGCTCCTACGAGCAGTACTTC.